This T cell receptor beta chain comes out of a study of CD8+ T cells in alopecia areata. About the study: Severity scoring for treated patients was based on the percentage of affected scalp area.

Study outcomes and limitations: There were also resident alphabeta T cells of normal skin sequenced in scalp samples. Scalp clonality and expanded CD8+ clones among the top 100 fell significantly with tofacitinib.

RNA was extracted and reverse transcribed into cDNA as the sequencing template. This table comes from immunoSEQ multiplex PCR, and its TCRdb copy is limited to in-frame clones, with some not included. This sample has about 300,000 clones, with about 62% found just once. The germline gives CDR1 MGHRA, CDR2 YSYEKL. This CDR3 has 16 residues. V lost 3 bases and J lost 1, with 13 bases in between. Note on this clone: Antigen unknown.

As to treatment: oral pan-JAK inhibitor, 5-10 mg twice daily. Separation by sorting yielded CD4+ and CD8+ T cells from PBMCs. The receptor comes from a human donor with alopecia areata. The chain joins TRBV4-1 to TRBJ2-4; possibly TRBD1 for D (6 bases). Specimen: CD4+ T cells sorted from blood, collected at week 24, from a patient treated with tofacitinib. The CDR3 spells CASSQLTQGAKNIQYF. The DNA for the CDR3 is TGCGCCAGCAGCCAGCTAACCCAGGGGGCCAAAAACATTCAGTACTTC.